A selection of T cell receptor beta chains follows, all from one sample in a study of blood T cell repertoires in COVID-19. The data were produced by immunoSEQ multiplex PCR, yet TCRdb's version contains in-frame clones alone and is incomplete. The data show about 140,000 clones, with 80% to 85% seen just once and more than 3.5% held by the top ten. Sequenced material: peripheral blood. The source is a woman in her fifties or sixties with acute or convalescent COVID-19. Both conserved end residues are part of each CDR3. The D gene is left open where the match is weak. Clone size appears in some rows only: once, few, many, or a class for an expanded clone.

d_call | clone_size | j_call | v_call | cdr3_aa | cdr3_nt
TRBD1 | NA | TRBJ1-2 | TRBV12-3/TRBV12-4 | CASSPRTGDGYTF | TGTGCCAGCAGTCCGCGGACAGGGGATGGCTACACCTTC
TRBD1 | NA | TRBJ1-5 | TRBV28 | CASNSLQGQGAWYSNQPQHF | TGTGCCAGCAACAGTTTACAGGGACAGGGGGCTTGGTATAGCAATCAGCCCCAGCATTTT
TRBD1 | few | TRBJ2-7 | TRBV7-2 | CASRGAGGSYEQYF | TGTGCCAGCCGGGGCGCAGGGGGATCCTACGAGCAGTACTTC
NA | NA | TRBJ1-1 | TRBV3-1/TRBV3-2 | CASSQLQALGTEAFF | TGTGCCAGCAGCCAATTACAGGCTTTGGGCACTGAAGCTTTCTTT
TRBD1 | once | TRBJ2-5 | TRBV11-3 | CASRRTGFELETQYF | TGTGCCAGCAGACGGACAGGGTTTGAGTTAGAGACCCAGTACTTC
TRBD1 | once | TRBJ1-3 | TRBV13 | CASSPRDRTGNTIYF | TGTGCCAGCAGCCCCCGGGACAGGACTGGAAACACCATATATTTT
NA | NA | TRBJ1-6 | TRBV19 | CATKRQANSPLHF | TGTGCCACCAAGAGACAGGCTAATTCACCCCTCCACTTT
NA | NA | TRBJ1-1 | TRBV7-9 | CASSPAGTGNTEAFF | TGTGCCAGCAGCCCCGCGGGGACGGGGAACACTGAAGCTTTCTTT
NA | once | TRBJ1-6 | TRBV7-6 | CASSSSTGSISPLHF | TGTGCCAGCAGCTCGAGCACAGGGTCGATTTCACCCCTCCACTTT
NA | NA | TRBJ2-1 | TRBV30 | CAWSGVPAGNYNEQFF | TGTGCCTGGAGTGGAGTTCCGGCGGGAAATTACAATGAGCAGTTCTTC
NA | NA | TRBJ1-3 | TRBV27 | CASGRRGSSGNTIYF | TGTGCCAGCGGCCGACGGGGAAGCTCTGGAAACACCATATATTTT
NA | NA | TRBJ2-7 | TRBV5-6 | CASSTRVSYEQYF | TGTGCCAGCAGCACCAGGGTTTCCTACGAGCAGTACTTC
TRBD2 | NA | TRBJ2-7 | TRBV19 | CASSLVGLAEGSSYEQYF | TGTGCCAGTAGCCTGGTTGGACTAGCGGAGGGTTCCTCCTACGAGCAGTACTTC
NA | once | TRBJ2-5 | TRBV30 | CAWSPLVLTQETQYF | TGTGCCTGGAGCCCCCTGGTGCTTACTCAAGAGACCCAGTACTTC
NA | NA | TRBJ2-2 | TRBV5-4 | CASSLVGLNTGELFF | TGTGCCAGCAGCTTGGTGGGGCTAAACACCGGGGAGCTGTTTTTT